One and the same sample provided the 3 T cell receptor beta chains below, sequenced in a study of cytomegalovirus exposure and HLA in healthy donors. Primers included in the PCR were 60 Vbeta and 13 Jbeta primers. Data came from immunoSEQ multiplex PCR; TCRdb stores just in-frame clones and leaves some out. The table shows about 190,000 clones, with more than 75% occurring only once. Sequencing input: PBMCs. These receptors were collected from a man in his thirties or forties in good health and CMV-seronegative.

This clone has a single count. The V gene is TRBV11-2, the J gene TRBJ2-1, with 10 bases fitting TRBD1. The CDR3 length is 15 residues. The germline gives CDR1 SGHAT, CDR2 FQNNGV. V trimming: 5 bases; J trimming: 3 bases; junction bases outside the gene matches: 4. CDR3 sequence reads: CASSPGQGNYNEQFF. CDR3 sequence (DNA): TGTGCCAGCAGCCCGGGACAGGGGAACTACAATGAGCAGTTCTTC.

The rearrangement joins TRBV2 to TRBJ2-3, with D uncertain. There are 14 residues in the CDR3. Germline CDR1 SNHLY, CDR2 FYNNEI. V was clipped by 5 bases and J by 2 bases, with 11 bases between them. The CDR3 protein is CASSLTDVTDTQYF. The CDR3 nucleotides are TGTGCCAGCAGTTTAACAGATGTCACAGATACGCAGTATTTT.

CDR3 in DNA: TGCGCCAGCCGGGACAGCATCGCAACTAATGAAAAACTGTTTTTT. Amino acid sequence: CASRDSIATNEKLFF. The genes are TRBV5-1 and TRBJ1-4, with 7 nucleotides matching TRBD1. Unmatched junction bases numbered 6, after V lost 7 bases and J lost 0 bases. There are 15 residues in the CDR3. The V gene's germline CDR1 is SGHRS and CDR2 YFSETQ.